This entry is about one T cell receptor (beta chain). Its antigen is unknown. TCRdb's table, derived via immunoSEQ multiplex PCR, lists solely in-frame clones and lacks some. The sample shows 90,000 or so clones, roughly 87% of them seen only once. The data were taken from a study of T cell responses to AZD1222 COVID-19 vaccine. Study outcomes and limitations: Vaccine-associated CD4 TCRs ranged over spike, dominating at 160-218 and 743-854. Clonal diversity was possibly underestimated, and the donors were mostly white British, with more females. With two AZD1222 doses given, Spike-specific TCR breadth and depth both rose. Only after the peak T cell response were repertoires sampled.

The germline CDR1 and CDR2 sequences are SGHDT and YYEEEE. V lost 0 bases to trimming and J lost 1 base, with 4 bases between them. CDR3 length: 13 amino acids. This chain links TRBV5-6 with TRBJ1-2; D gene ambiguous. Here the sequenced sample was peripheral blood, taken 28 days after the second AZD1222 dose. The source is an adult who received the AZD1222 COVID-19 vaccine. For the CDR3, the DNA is TGTGCCAGCAGCTTGGGCGGTAACTATGGCTACACCTTC. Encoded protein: CASSLGGNYGYTF.